The 14 T cell receptor beta chains reported below all come from one sample, sequenced in a study of cytomegalovirus exposure and HLA in healthy donors. Primers included in the PCR were 60 Vbeta and 13 Jbeta primers. TCRdb's copy holds only in-frame clones and misses some; the assay was immunoSEQ multiplex PCR. The repertoire table contains roughly 190,000 clones. The sample taken for sequencing was PBMCs. The receptor set was obtained from a man aged 30-40 years in good health and CMV-seronegative.

This chain connects TRBV7-9 to TRBJ1-5; 8 positions match TRBD1. The CDR3 spans 17 residues. V lost 1 base and J lost 0; bases outside the gene matches: 5. Germline V gene sequence: CDR1 SEHNR, CDR2 FQNEAQ (reference sequence). The CDR3 loop reads CASSLVQGAFSNQPQHF. DNA for the CDR3: TGTGCCAGCAGCTTAGTTCAGGGGGCGTTTAGCAATCAGCCCCAGCATTTT.

The chain uses TRBV14 and TRBJ2-5; D is ambiguous. Trimming removed 1 base from V and 4 bases from J, with 16 bases in between. Per germline, CDR1 SGHDN and CDR2 FVKESK. The CDR3 is made up of 16 amino acids. In DNA form, the CDR3 reads TGTGCCAGCAGCCAAGTGGGTTACCAGGCGAGAGAGACCCAGTACTTC. Translation gives CASSQVGYQARETQYF.

The chain carries TRBV5-4 and TRBJ2-3, with 8 positions matching TRBD2. Germline V gene sequence: CDR1 SGHNT, CDR2 YYREEE (reference sequence). The CDR3 totals 16 residues. Unmatched junction bases numbered 5, after V lost 0 bases and J lost 2 bases. CDR3 loop: CASSLGTSRPTDTQYF. The DNA of the CDR3 is TGTGCCAGCAGCTTGGGGACTAGCAGACCCACAGATACGCAGTATTTT.

CDR3 protein: CASSADSEKLFF. The CDR3 DNA sequence: TGCGCCAGCAGCGCGGACAGTGAAAAACTGTTTTTT. This chain connects TRBV5-1 to TRBJ1-4; D perhaps matches TRBD1 (6 bases). The germline V and J ends were trimmed by 4 bases and 7 bases, with 8 bases remaining between them. CDR1 is SGHRS, CDR2 YFSETQ, per germline. The length of the CDR3 is 12 residues.

The gene calls are TRBV5-1 and TRBJ2-1; TRBD1 is a possible D gene (5 bases). Trimming removed 0 bases at V and 4 bases at J, with 8 bases between. Germline V lookup: CDR1 SGHRS, CDR2 YFSETQ. The CDR3 sequence is 14 residues long. CDR3 nucleotides: TGCGCCAGCAGCTTGGATAGGGGATACAATGAGCAGTTCTTC. Translated: CASSLDRGYNEQFF.

V gene TRBV4-2 combines with J gene TRBJ1-2, with a weak D call TRBD1 (5 bases). CDR1 and CDR2 (germline): LGHNA, YNFKEQ. V was trimmed by 0 bases and J by 8 bases, leaving 10 bases between them. The CDR3 is made up of 13 amino acids. CDR3 in amino acids: CASSQEWGAGYTF. The CDR3 coding sequence is TGTGCCAGCAGCCAAGAGTGGGGCGCGGGCTACACCTTC.

The gene calls are TRBV6-4 and TRBJ2-3, with D perhaps matching TRBD2 (6 bases). The CDR3 runs 15 residues. Trimming removed 6 bases at V and 0 bases at J, with 13 bases between. Germline CDR1 reads MRHNA; CDR2 reads SNTAGT. The chain's CDR3 is CASRRTGVSTDTQYF. The CDR3 DNA follows: TGTGCCAGCAGGAGGACGGGAGTTAGCACAGATACGCAGTATTTT.

The V gene is TRBV7-9, the J gene TRBJ1-1; weak D call: TRBD1 (5 bases). CDR3 size: 12 residues. V was pared by 4 bases and J by 8 bases, with 11 bases between. The V gene's germline CDR1 is SEHNR and CDR2 FQNEAQ (reference sequence). For the CDR3, the DNA is TGTGCCAGCAGCTACCTGGGGGGAGAAGCTTTCTTT. Translation: CASSYLGGEAFF.

The chain uses TRBV30 and TRBJ2-3; the D gene is possibly TRBD1 (6 bases). Germline V gene sequence: CDR1 GTSNPN, CDR2 SVGIG (reference sequence). The CDR3 spans 14 residues. The V end lost 2 bases, the J end lost 3 bases, and 12 bases lay between the germline ends. The CDR3 loop reads CAWSRGHTTDTQYF. As DNA, the CDR3 is TGTGCCTGGAGTAGGGGACATACGACAGATACGCAGTATTTT. Combining the CDR3 with reference TRBV30 and TRBJ2-3 gives the whole variable domain SQTIHQWPATLVQPVGSPLSLECTVEGTSNPNLYWYRQAAGRGLQLLFYSVGIGQISSEVPQNLSASRPQDRQFILSSKKLLLSDSGFYLCAWSRGHTTDTQYFGPGTRLTVL.

V usage is TRBV10-3 and J usage is TRBJ2-7; tentatively, D is TRBD1 (6 bases). CDR3 size: 16 residues. Germline-derived CDR1 and CDR2 are ENHRY and SYGVKD. V was trimmed by 4 bases and J by 2 bases, leaving 18 bases between them. CDR3 DNA sequence: TGTGCCATCAGTGCAAGTCGTGGGACAAACACCTACGAGCAGTACTTC. This translates into CAISASRGTNTYEQYF.

This chain connects TRBV7-9 to TRBJ2-7; 10 nucleotides match TRBD2. CDR3 length equals 16 residues. Germline V gives CDR1 SEHNR, CDR2 FQNEAQ (reference sequence). The V segment lost 5 bases and the J segment 0 bases; nucleotides outside the gene matches: 7. The CDR3 bases are TGTGCCAGCAGCCCGACTAGCGGGTCCCTCTCCTACGAGCAGTACTTC. Protein sequence: CASSPTSGSLSYEQYF.

The V and J genes are TRBV7-2 and TRBJ1-2; maybe TRBD1 (5 bases). CDR3 length: 16 amino acids. Germline assignment: CDR1 SGHTA and CDR2 FQGNSA. V dropped 3 bases and J dropped 0 bases, with 14 bases sitting between them. CDR3 sequence reads: CASSFQTGPPNYGYTF. The DNA for the CDR3 is TGTGCCAGCAGCTTTCAAACAGGCCCTCCTAACTATGGCTACACCTTC. The whole variable domain, filled in from reference TRBV7-2 and TRBJ1-2, reads GAGVSQSPSNKVTEKGKDVELRCDPISGHTALYWYRQSLGQGLEFLIYFQGNSAPDKSGLPSDRFSAERTGGSVSTLTIQRTQQEDSAVYLCASSFQTGPPNYGYTFGSGTRLTVV.

On this clone itself: Germline and junction disagree at one end, which may indicate a read error. The chain is built from TRBV19 and TRBJ2-7; 10 bases agree with TRBD1. CDR1 is LNHDA and CDR2 is SQIVND in the germline V gene (reference sequence). The CDR3 has 16 amino acids. The CDR3 DNA sequence: TGTGCCAGTAGTATAAGGGGGGACAGGGGCTCCTACAAGCAGTACTTC. It specifies CASSIRGDRGSYKQYF. Drawing the rest from reference TRBV19 and TRBJ2-7, the complete variable domain is DGGITQSPKYLFRKEGQNVTLSCEQNLNHDAMYWYRQDPGQGLRLIYYSQIVNDFQKGDIAEGYSVSREKKESFPLTVTSAQKNPTAFYLCASSIRGDRGSYKQYFGPGTRLTVT.

V and J are TRBV4-3 and TRBJ2-1; 7 nucleotides line up with TRBD1. This CDR3 contains 15 residues. Trimming cost V 1 base and J 2 bases; bases outside gene matches: 2. CDR1 LGHNA and CDR2 YSLEER come from the germline V gene. CDR3 sequence reads: CASSQGQGPYNEQFF. The CDR3 DNA reads as TGCGCCAGCAGCCAAGGACAGGGCCCCTACAATGAGCAGTTCTTC.